Each of the 14 T cell receptor beta chains below was sequenced from the same sample in a study of T cell responses to AZD1222 COVID-19 vaccine. Measured with immunoSEQ multiplex PCR; TCRdb has only the in-frame clones, and not every one. The profile shows tens of thousands of clones, 85% to 90% of them singletons. The specimen comprised peripheral blood, sampled 28 days after the second AZD1222 dose. These receptor sequences come from an adult who received the AZD1222 COVID-19 vaccine.

This chain connects TRBV29-1 to TRBJ1-1, with D uncertain. This CDR3 spans 10 amino acids. The V and J ends lost 4 bases and 11 bases respectively, with 11 bases between them. The germline CDR1 and CDR2 sequences are SQVTM and ANQGSEA. CDR3 residues: CSVGEVGAFF. The CDR3, as DNA: TGCAGCGTTGGAGAAGTGGGGGCTTTCTTT.

Turning to this clone: This sequence may be a read error, since a much larger clone differs from it by one base. The chain employs TRBV19 and TRBJ1-1; no clear D gene. This CDR3 has 13 residues. V was shortened by 5 bases and J by 0 bases, with 7 bases between the two germline ends. Germline CDR1 LNHDA, CDR2 SQIVND (reference sequence). CDR3 in DNA: TGTGCCAGTAGTTTTACCCTGAACACTGAAGCTTTCTTT. Translated: CASSFTLNTEAFF.

This chain uses TRBV7-8 with TRBJ1-5; no definite D call. CDR1 and CDR2 from the germline V gene are SGHVS and FQNEAQ. V was cut by 4 bases and J by 9 bases, with 10 bases left in between. The CDR3 has 12 amino acids. CDR3 sequence reads: CASSSPGWPQHF. In nucleotides, the CDR3 is TGTGCCAGCAGCTCCCCCGGTTGGCCCCAGCATTTT.

This rearrangement joins TRBV19 to TRBJ1-3; D is ambiguous. CDR3 length equals 16 residues. V dropped 3 bases and J dropped 3 bases, with 15 bases sitting between them. The germline V gene encodes CDR1 LNHDA and CDR2 SQIVND (reference sequence). The CDR3 sequence: CASSMVGSTFGNTIYF. CDR3 sequence (DNA): TGTGCCAGTAGTATGGTGGGCAGCACCTTTGGAAACACCATATATTTT.

The chain couples TRBV5-8 to TRBJ2-4; no firm D call. Germline CDR1 and CDR2: SGHTS and YDEGEE. CDR3 length: 14 amino acids. The V and J ends lost 2 bases and 3 bases respectively, with 9 bases between them. This CDR3 is CASSFVGNKNIQYF. The CDR3 DNA follows: TGTGCCAGCAGCTTCGTAGGGAACAAAAACATTCAGTACTTC.

This clone has just a few counts. This chain connects TRBV19 to TRBJ2-7; 8 nucleotides align to TRBD2. The CDR3 has 16 residues. In germline, CDR1 is LNHDA, CDR2 SQIVND (reference sequence). J lost 5 bases, V lost 3 bases, and 12 bases had no gene match. The CDR3 DNA follows: TGTGCCAGTAGTATGGCCTTTGGCGGGGGGCGCGACGAGCAGTACTTC. It encodes CASSMAFGGGRDEQYF.

This sequence joins TRBV7-9 and TRBJ2-1; 9 bases are a match to TRBD2. Trimming took 9 bases from V and 5 from J; bases not matched to a gene: 8. CDR1 and CDR2 from the germline V gene are SEHNR and FQNEAQ (reference sequence). This CDR3 has 14 residues. The CDR3 sequence: CASRLAGGNNEQFF. CDR3 DNA sequence: TGTGCCAGTCGGCTGGCGGGAGGGAACAATGAGCAGTTCTTC.

The rearrangement joins TRBV28 to TRBJ1-1; D may be TRBD1 (6 bases). The CDR3 loop spans 16 amino acids. V lost 7 bases and J 6 bases, leaving 24 bases between the germline ends. CDR1 is MDHEN and CDR2 is SYDVKM in the germline V gene. CDR3 sequence reads: CASTMAGAVREAEAFF. The DNA for the CDR3 is TGTGCCAGCACCATGGCAGGGGCGGTCAGGGAAGCTGAAGCTTTCTTT.

This rearrangement joins TRBV4-2 to TRBJ2-7, with 11 bases matching TRBD2. Germline CDR1 is LGHNA and CDR2 is YNFKEQ. V shed 1 base, J shed 1 base, and the junction held 12 bases outside the gene matches. There are 19 residues in the CDR3. In nucleotides, the CDR3 is TGTGCCAGCAGCCAAGGCGGAGGTCTACTAGCGGGAGTTTCCTACGAGCAGTACTTC. Translation gives CASSQGGGLLAGVSYEQYF.

This clone showed up just a few times. The rearrangement uses TRBV13 and TRBJ2-2; the match to TRBD1 covers 12 bases. The CDR3 loop spans 16 amino acids. Germline-derived CDR1 and CDR2 are PRHDT and FYEKMQ (reference sequence). Trimming cost V 4 bases and J 5 bases; bases outside gene matches: 5. CDR3 protein: CASSSSGQGATGELFF. CDR3 bases: TGTGCCAGCAGCTCGTCGGGACAGGGGGCAACCGGGGAGCTGTTTTTT.

The chain employs TRBV5-1 and TRBJ2-2; TRBD1 aligns across 7 bases. The CDR3 is 19 residues long. Germline CDR1 reads SGHRS; CDR2 reads YFSETQ. Trimming took 5 bases from V and 3 from J; bases not matched to a gene: 19. The CDR3 DNA follows: TGCGCCAGCAGTCAAGCCGGGACAGAGGGGGCCTTGTACACCGGGGAGCTGTTTTTT. It translates to CASSQAGTEGALYTGELFF.

In its sample, this clone was seen a few times. The rearrangement uses TRBV27 and TRBJ2-3, with TRBD1 as a possible D gene (6 bases). V was clipped by 7 bases and J by 4 bases, with 21 bases between them. The CDR3 contains 16 residues. Germline V CDR1 and CDR2: MNHEY, SMNVEV (reference sequence). CDR3 protein: CASNTTRQVESDTQYF. CDR3 in DNA: TGTGCCAGCAATACGACTCGACAGGTGGAGTCAGATACGCAGTATTTT.

This chain links TRBV29-1 with TRBJ2-3, with D tentatively TRBD1 (6 bases). Germline V CDR1 and CDR2: SQVTM, ANQGSEA. Trimming left V 3 bases short and J 4 bases short, with 11 bases between. This CDR3 has 13 residues. The chain's CDR3 is CSVDHRASDTQYF. The CDR3 DNA reads TGCAGCGTTGACCACAGGGCGTCAGATACGCAGTATTTT.

The chain joins TRBV27 to TRBJ2-1; the match to TRBD1 covers 11 bases. CDR1 is MNHEY, CDR2 SMNVEV, per germline (reference sequence). After removal of 6 bases from V and 3 bases from J, the junction contained 4 bases not matched to a gene. The CDR3 covers 15 residues. CDR3 coding DNA: TGTGCCAGCAGCCCTGGGACAGGGGGCTACAATGAGCAGTTCTTC. Residues: CASSPGTGGYNEQFF.